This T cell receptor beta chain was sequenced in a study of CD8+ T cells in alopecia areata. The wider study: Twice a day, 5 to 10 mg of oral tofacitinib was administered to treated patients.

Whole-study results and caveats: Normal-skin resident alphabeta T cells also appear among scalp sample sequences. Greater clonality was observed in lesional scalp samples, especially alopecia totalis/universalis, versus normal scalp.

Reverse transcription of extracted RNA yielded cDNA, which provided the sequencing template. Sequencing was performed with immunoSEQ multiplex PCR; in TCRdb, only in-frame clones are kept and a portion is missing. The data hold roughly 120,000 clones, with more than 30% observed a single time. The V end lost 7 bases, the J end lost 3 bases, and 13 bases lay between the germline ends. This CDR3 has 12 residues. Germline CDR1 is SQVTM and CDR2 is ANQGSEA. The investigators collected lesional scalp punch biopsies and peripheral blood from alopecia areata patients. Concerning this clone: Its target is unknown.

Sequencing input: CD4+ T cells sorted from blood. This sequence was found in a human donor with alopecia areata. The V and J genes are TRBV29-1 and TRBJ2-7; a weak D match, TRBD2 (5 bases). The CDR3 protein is CSAEGRGYEQYF. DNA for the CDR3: TGCAGCGCCGAGGGCCGGGGCTACGAGCAGTACTTC.